This T cell receptor gamma chain is from a study of gamma-delta T cells after stem cell transplantation. TCRdb re-processed the RT-PCR reads via CATT. The data contain some 1,700 gamma-chain clones, more than 3% of them singletons. The germline CDR1 and CDR2 sequences are VENAVY and YDSYNSRV. The CDR3 consists of 14 residues. This clone appeared a few times. The protein TCRdb gives is from a much larger clone and does not agree with this DNA's translation at residue 8, likely a read error; the protein shown here comes from the DNA. This receptor was obtained from a human donor. It is not recorded whose cells these are; they may come from a transplant donor. This chain connects TRGV8 to TRGJP1. The sample was gamma-delta T cells. The CDR3 loop is CATWDYTAGWFKIF. The CDR3 region has the DNA TGTGCCACCTGGGATTATACCGCTGGTTGGTTCAAGATATTT.